This TCR beta chain came from a study of blood T cell repertoires in COVID-19. Study background: From T cells, B-cell-depleted T cells, or PBMCs came the material, which was cDNA or gDNA.

As handled by the study authors: Amplification with reference gene primers provided the estimates of nucleated cell counts. Using immunoSEQ multiplex PCR, the repertoire was profiled, and TCRdb retains in-frame clones only, with some absent. From that table come the V and J calls and clone size; the DNA was used to work out D and trimming. Of 260,000 or so clones detected, about nine tenths appear once; the ten largest clones hold roughly 2.6%. V trimming: 10 bases; J trimming: 7 bases; junction bases outside the gene matches: 12. Germline V gene lookup returns CDR1 SGHVS and CDR2 FNYEAQ. The CDR3 is 15 residues long.

The material sequenced was PBMCs or T cells enriched from blood (not recorded which). The rearrangement uses TRBV7-6 and TRBJ2-1; 11 bases line up with TRBD1. The TCR sequence derives from a young woman with acute COVID-19. The CDR3 bases are TGTGCCACCATGGGCGGGGACAGGGGGATTAATGAGCAGTTCTTC. Protein: CATMGGDRGINEQFF. The entire variable domain, with the rest obtained from reference TRBV7-6 and TRBJ2-1, is as follows: GAGVSQSPRYKVTKRGQDVALRCDPISGHVSLYWYRQALGQGPEFLTYFNYEAQQDKSGLPNDRFSAERPEGSISTLTIQRTEQRDSAMYRCATMGGDRGINEQFFGPGTRLTVL.